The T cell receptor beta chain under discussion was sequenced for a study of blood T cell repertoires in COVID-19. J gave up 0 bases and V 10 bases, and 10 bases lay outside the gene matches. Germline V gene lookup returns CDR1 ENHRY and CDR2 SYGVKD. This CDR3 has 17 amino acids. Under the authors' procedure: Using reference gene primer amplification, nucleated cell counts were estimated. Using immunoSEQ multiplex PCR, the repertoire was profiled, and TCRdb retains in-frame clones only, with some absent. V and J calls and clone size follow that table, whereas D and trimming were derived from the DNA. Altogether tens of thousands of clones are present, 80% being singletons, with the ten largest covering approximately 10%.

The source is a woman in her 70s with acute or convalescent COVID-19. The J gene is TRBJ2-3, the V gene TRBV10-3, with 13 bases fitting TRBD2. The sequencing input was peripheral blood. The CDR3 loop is CASRGLAGTTSTDTQYF. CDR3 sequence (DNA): TGTGCCAGCCGGGGACTAGCGGGGACCACTAGCACAGATACGCAGTATTTT.